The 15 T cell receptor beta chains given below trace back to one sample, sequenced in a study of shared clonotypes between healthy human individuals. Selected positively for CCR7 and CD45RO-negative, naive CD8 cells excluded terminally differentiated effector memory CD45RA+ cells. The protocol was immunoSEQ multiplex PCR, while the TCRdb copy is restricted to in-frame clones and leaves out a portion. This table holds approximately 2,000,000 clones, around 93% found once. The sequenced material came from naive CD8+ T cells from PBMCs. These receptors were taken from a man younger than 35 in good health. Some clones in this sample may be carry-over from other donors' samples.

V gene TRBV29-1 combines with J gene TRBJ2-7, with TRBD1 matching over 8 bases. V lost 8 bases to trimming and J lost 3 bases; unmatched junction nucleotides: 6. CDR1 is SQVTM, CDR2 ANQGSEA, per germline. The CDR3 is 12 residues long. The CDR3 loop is CSHRGRNYEQYF. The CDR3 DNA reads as TGCAGCCACAGGGGGAGAAACTACGAGCAGTACTTC.

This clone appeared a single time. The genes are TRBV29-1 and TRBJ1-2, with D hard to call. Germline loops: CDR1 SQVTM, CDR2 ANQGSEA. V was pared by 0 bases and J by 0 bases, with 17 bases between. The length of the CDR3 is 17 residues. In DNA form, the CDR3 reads TGCAGCGTTGAAGATCTCTCGACAACTCCGGCTAACTATGGCTACACCTTC. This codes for CSVEDLSTTPANYGYTF.

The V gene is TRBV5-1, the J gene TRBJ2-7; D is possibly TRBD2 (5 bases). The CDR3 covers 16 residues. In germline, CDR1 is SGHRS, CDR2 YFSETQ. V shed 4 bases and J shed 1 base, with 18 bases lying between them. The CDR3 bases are TGCGCCAGCAGCCCCGCCGGGATAACCCCTTCCTACGAGCAGTACTTC. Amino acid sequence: CASSPAGITPSYEQYF.

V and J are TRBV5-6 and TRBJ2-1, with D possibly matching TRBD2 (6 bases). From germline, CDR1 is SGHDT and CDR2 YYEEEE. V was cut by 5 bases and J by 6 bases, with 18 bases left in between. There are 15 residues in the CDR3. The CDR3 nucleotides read TGTGCCAGCAGTGGGGGGTTCCGGGAGCCCAATGAGCAGTTCTTC. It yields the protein CASSGGFREPNEQFF. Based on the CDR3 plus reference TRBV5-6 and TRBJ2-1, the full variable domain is DAGVTQSPTHLIKTRGQQVTLRCSPKSGHDTVSWYQQALGQGPQFIFQYYEEEERQRGNFPDRFSGHQFPNYSSELNVNALLLGDSALYLCASSGGFREPNEQFFGPGTRLTVL.

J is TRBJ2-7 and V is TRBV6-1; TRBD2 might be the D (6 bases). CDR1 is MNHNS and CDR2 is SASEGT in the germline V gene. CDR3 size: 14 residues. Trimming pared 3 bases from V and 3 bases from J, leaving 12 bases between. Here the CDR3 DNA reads TGTGCCAGCAGTGATGGGGGGATCGACTACGAGCAGTACTTC. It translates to CASSDGGIDYEQYF.

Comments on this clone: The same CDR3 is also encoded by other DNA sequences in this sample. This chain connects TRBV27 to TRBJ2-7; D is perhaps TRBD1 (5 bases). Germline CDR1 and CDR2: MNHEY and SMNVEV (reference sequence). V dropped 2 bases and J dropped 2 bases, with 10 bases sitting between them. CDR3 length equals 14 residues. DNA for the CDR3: TGTGCCAGCAGTTTAGGCCAGGGTCCCTACGAGCAGTACTTC. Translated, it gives CASSLGQGPYEQYF.

The CDR3 sequence: CASSNGQGYSNQPQHF. CDR3 sequence (DNA): TGTGCCAGCAGTAACGGACAGGGCTATAGCAATCAGCCCCAGCATTTT. V usage is TRBV7-8 and J usage is TRBJ1-5; 8 nucleotides align to TRBD1. J gave up 0 bases and V 6 bases, and 7 bases lay outside the gene matches. CDR3 size: 16 residues. Germline loops: CDR1 SGHVS, CDR2 FQNEAQ.

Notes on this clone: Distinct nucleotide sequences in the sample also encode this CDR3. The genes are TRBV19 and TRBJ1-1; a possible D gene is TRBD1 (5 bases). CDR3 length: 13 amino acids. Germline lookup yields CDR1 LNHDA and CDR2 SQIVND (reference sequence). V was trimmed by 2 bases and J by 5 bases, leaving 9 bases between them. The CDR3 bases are TGTGCCAGTAGTATATGGGGACGGACTGAAGCTTTCTTT. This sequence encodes CASSIWGRTEAFF.

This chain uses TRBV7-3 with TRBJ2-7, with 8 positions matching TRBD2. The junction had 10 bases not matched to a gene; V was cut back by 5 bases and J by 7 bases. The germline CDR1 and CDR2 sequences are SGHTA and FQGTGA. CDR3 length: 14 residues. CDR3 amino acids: CASSLSGAAGEQYF. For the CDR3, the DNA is TGTGCCAGCAGCCTTAGCGGGGCGGCCGGGGAGCAGTACTTC.

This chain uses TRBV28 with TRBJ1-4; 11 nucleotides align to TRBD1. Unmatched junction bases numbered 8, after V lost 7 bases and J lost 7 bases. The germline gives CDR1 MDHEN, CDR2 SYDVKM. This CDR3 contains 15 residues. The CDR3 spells CASNARTGGAEKLFF. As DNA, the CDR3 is TGTGCCAGCAACGCCCGGACAGGGGGCGCTGAAAAACTGTTTTTT.

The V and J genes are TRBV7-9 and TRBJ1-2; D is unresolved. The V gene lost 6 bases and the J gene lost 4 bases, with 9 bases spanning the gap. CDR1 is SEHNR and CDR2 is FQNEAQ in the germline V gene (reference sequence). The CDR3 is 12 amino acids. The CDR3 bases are TGTGCCAGCAGTATATCCGGCTATGGCTACACCTTC. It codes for CASSISGYGYTF.

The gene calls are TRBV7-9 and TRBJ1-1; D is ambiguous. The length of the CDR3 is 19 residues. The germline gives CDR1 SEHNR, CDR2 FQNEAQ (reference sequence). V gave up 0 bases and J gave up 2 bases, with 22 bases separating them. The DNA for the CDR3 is TGTGCCAGCAGCTTAGCGTCATTGGGCCTGACCAGAGCTAACACTGAAGCTTTCTTT. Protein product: CASSLASLGLTRANTEAFF.

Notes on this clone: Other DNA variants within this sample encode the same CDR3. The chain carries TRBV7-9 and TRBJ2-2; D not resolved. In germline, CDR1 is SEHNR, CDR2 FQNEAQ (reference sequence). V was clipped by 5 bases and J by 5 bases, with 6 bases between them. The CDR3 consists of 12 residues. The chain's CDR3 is CASSHNTGELFF. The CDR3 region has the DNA TGTGCCAGCAGCCACAATACCGGGGAGCTGTTTTTT.

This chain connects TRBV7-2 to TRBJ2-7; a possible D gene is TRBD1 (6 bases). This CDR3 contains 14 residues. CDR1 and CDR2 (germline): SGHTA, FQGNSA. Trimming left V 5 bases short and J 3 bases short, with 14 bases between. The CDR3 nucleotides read TGTGCCAGCAGCATCGGGACATCGTTCTACGAGCAGTACTTC. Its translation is CASSIGTSFYEQYF. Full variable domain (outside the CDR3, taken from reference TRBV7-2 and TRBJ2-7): GAGVSQSPSNKVTEKGKDVELRCDPISGHTALYWYRQSLGQGLEFLIYFQGNSAPDKSGLPSDRFSAERTGGSVSTLTIQRTQQEDSAVYLCASSIGTSFYEQYFGPGTRLTVT.

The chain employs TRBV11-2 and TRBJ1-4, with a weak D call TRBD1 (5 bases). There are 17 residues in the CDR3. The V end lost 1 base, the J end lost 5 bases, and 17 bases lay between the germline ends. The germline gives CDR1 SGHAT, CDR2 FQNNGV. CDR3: CASSLAPSGGRNEKLFF. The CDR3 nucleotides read TGTGCCAGCAGCTTAGCCCCGTCGGGGGGTCGAAATGAAAAACTGTTTTTT.